One sample yielded the 18 T cell receptor beta chains listed below, sequenced in a study of blood T cell repertoires in COVID-19. Generated by immunoSEQ multiplex PCR, the TCRdb table keeps only in-frame clones and is missing some. The table shows roughly 200,000 clones, with around 88% occurring only once. The sample consisted of peripheral blood. The receptors were gathered from a man between 35 and 55 years old with active or convalescent COVID-19.

The chain has TRBV5-6 and TRBJ1-1; D is ambiguous. Trimming pared 5 bases from V and 0 bases from J, leaving 14 bases between. This CDR3 is 15 amino acids long. Germline-derived CDR1 and CDR2 are SGHDT and YYEEEE. Here the CDR3 reads CASSQEWALNTEAFF. CDR3 in DNA: TGTGCCAGCAGTCAAGAGTGGGCCTTGAACACTGAAGCTTTCTTT.

This chain links TRBV5-6 with TRBJ1-4; 7 nucleotides align to TRBD1. The CDR3 is 19 residues long. Germline V gives CDR1 SGHDT, CDR2 YYEEEE. After removal of 4 bases from V and 2 bases from J, the junction contained 17 bases not matched to a gene. The CDR3 here is CASSQGPLRGQSTNEKLFF. In DNA form, the CDR3 reads TGTGCCAGCAGCCAGGGTCCCTTAAGGGGGCAAAGCACTAATGAAAAACTGTTTTTT.

This sequence joins TRBV3-1 (or the pseudogene TRBV3-2) and TRBJ2-5; D not certain. Deletions cut 4 bases from V and 1 base from J, with 7 bases between. Germline V gene data show CDR1 as LGHDT and CDR2 as YNNKEL (reference sequence). This CDR3 spans 13 amino acids. The CDR3 spells CASSLRGQETQYF. DNA of the CDR3: TGTGCCAGCAGCCTGCGTGGCCAAGAGACCCAGTACTTC.

This chain links TRBV11-2 with TRBJ2-3; 8 nucleotides align to TRBD2. The CDR3 contains 16 residues. Germline CDR1 SGHAT, CDR2 FQNNGV. The trim removed 3 bases at V and 0 bases at J, leaving 5 bases unmatched. CDR3 sequence (DNA): TGTGCCAGCAGCTTCAATAGCGGGGCTAGCACAGATACGCAGTATTTT. Protein: CASSFNSGASTDTQYF.

This clone came up once. The chain combines TRBV3-1 (or the pseudogene TRBV3-2) with TRBJ2-2; the match to TRBD2 covers 14 bases. CDR1 and CDR2 (germline): LGHDT, YNNKEL (reference sequence). The CDR3 has 17 residues. V shed 4 bases, J shed 4 bases, and the junction held 5 bases outside the gene matches. As DNA, the CDR3 is TGTGCCAGCAGCCGAGGGACTAGCGGGAGCTCCACCGGGGAGCTGTTTTTT. Amino acids: CASSRGTSGSSTGELFF.

This clone was observed a handful of times. The chain couples TRBV6-5 to TRBJ1-6, with no clear D. This CDR3 contains 12 residues. Germline CDR1 MNHEY, CDR2 SVGAGI. V gave up 4 bases and J gave up 10 bases, with 8 bases separating them. CDR3 region: CASSSTGSPLHF. DNA of the CDR3: TGTGCCAGCAGTTCGACTGGATCACCCCTCCACTTT.

The chain recombines TRBV5-1 with TRBJ1-4; no reliable D call. The V and J ends lost 6 bases and 7 bases respectively, with 7 bases between them. The germline gives CDR1 SGHRS, CDR2 YFSETQ. This CDR3 is built from 11 residues. The CDR3 here is CASTGGEKLFF. Here the CDR3 DNA reads TGCGCCAGCACCGGAGGTGAAAAACTGTTTTTT. Complete variable domain (other parts from reference TRBV5-1 and TRBJ1-4): KAGVTQTPRYLIKTRGQQVTLSCSPISGHRSVSWYQQTPGQGLQFLFEYFSETQRNKGNFPGRFSGRQFSNSRSEMNVSTLELGDSALYLCASTGGEKLFFGSGTQLSVL.

The chain couples TRBV9 to TRBJ2-1, with 14 bases matching TRBD2. Germline loops: CDR1 SGDLS, CDR2 YYNGEE. The CDR3 spans 17 residues. Losses at the gene ends were 0 bases for V and 9 bases for J; bases not matched to a gene: 8. CDR3 loop: CASSVATGTSGGTEQFF. CDR3 sequence (DNA): TGTGCCAGCAGCGTAGCTACCGGGACTAGCGGGGGTACTGAGCAGTTCTTC.

The gene calls are TRBV7-2 and TRBJ2-7; no firm D call. The CDR3 extends over 12 amino acids. Trimming stripped 4 bases from V and 3 bases from J, with 7 bases between. Looked up from germline, CDR1 is SGHTA and CDR2 is FQGNSA. This CDR3 is CASSSQIYEQYF. In nucleotides, the CDR3 is TGTGCCAGCAGCTCACAGATCTACGAGCAGTACTTC.

The chain joins TRBV30 to TRBJ1-4, with TRBD1 matching over 11 bases. After removal of 2 bases from V and 7 bases from J, the junction contained 3 bases not matched to a gene. The germline V gene has CDR1 GTSNPN and CDR2 SVGIG (reference sequence). This CDR3 spans 14 amino acids. Here the CDR3 reads CAWSRTGGREKLFF. The CDR3 region has the DNA TGTGCCTGGAGTAGGACAGGGGGCCGTGAAAAACTGTTTTTT. The full variable domain, with the rest looked up from reference TRBV30 and TRBJ1-4, is SQTIHQWPATLVQPVGSPLSLECTVEGTSNPNLYWYRQAAGRGLQLLFYSVGIGQISSEVPQNLSASRPQDRQFILSSKKLLLSDSGFYLCAWSRTGGREKLFFGSGTQLSVL.

The gene calls are TRBV15 and TRBJ1-5; D is unresolved. The CDR3 spans 14 residues. CDR1 and CDR2 (germline): LNHNV, YYDKDF (reference sequence). V was pared by 0 bases and J by 6 bases, with 9 bases between. In nucleotides, the CDR3 is TGTGCCACCAGCAGAGAAAAGAACGGTCAGCCCCAGCATTTT. Its translation is CATSREKNGQPQHF.

The chain employs TRBV19 and TRBJ1-2; D might be TRBD1 (6 bases). With 4 bases removed from V and 3 bases from J, the gap between germline ends came to 12 bases. The CDR3 runs 14 residues. In germline, CDR1 is LNHDA, CDR2 SQIVND (reference sequence). CDR3 residues: CASSNGGQYYGYTF. Written as DNA, the CDR3 is TGTGCCAGTAGTAACGGAGGACAGTACTATGGCTACACCTTC.

The rearrangement links TRBV6-5 to TRBJ2-1, with TRBD2 matching 8 bases. The CDR3 has 14 residues. Germline CDR1 MNHEY, CDR2 SVGAGI. V dropped 5 bases and J dropped 6; count of bases not matched to a gene: 6. CDR3 nucleotides: TGTGCCAGCAGTAGCGGGAGCTCCCTCAATGAGCAGTTCTTC. Translation: CASSSGSSLNEQFF.

This chain uses TRBV5-1 with TRBJ2-3; the D is unclear. Looked up from germline, CDR1 is SGHRS and CDR2 is YFSETQ. Trimming cost V 2 bases and J 2 bases, with 3 bases left between them. This CDR3 has 12 amino acids. The CDR3 DNA is TGCGCCAGCAGCTTCCTCACAGATACGCAGTATTTT. Amino acid sequence: CASSFLTDTQYF. The whole variable domain, remainder taken from reference TRBV5-1 and TRBJ2-3, is KAGVTQTPRYLIKTRGQQVTLSCSPISGHRSVSWYQQTPGQGLQFLFEYFSETQRNKGNFPGRFSGRQFSNSRSEMNVSTLELGDSALYLCASSFLTDTQYFGPGTRLTVL.

This clone was detected only a few times. The rearrangement uses TRBV7-2 and TRBJ2-3; 7 nucleotides match TRBD2. Germline CDR1 SGHTA, CDR2 FQGNSA. The CDR3 runs to 16 residues. Losses at the gene ends were 2 bases for V and 3 bases for J; bases not matched to a gene: 8. CDR3 sequence (DNA): TGTGCCAGCAGCTTACAGGCGGGGGTTGTAACAGATACGCAGTATTTT. This codes for CASSLQAGVVTDTQYF.

The CDR3 sequence is CASSPSRDSFYNEQFF. The DNA of the CDR3 is TGCGCCAGCAGCCCGAGCCGGGACAGTTTCTACAATGAGCAGTTCTTC. The chain combines TRBV4-1 with TRBJ2-1, with TRBD1 matching over 7 bases. The CDR3 contains 16 residues. Trimming at V came to 4 bases and at J to 3 bases, leaving 9 bases not matched to a gene. CDR1 and CDR2 (germline): MGHRA, YSYEKL.

The J gene is TRBJ2-7, the V gene TRBV19; weak D call: TRBD2 (6 bases). CDR3 size: 13 residues. Trimming cost V 5 bases and J 4 bases, with 12 bases left between them. Germline V gene data show CDR1 as LNHDA and CDR2 as SQIVND (reference sequence). As DNA, the CDR3 is TGTGCCAGTAGTGGAGGGATGCGGTACGAGCAGTACTTC. It specifies CASSGGMRYEQYF.

This clone has ten or more counts. This chain uses TRBV27 with TRBJ2-7; 10 nucleotides align to TRBD2. This CDR3 contains 15 residues. The junction had 5 bases not matched to a gene; V was cut back by 2 bases and J by 4 bases. Germline CDR1 and CDR2: MNHEY and SMNVEV (reference sequence). In nucleotides, the CDR3 is TGTGCCAGCAGTTTAATCCGGACTAGCGGTTACGAGCAGTACTTC. Its translation is CASSLIRTSGYEQYF.